The next 18 T cell receptor beta chains were all read from a single sample in a study of blood T cell repertoires in COVID-19. The table came from immunoSEQ multiplex PCR; TCRdb's copy has only in-frame clones and leaves some out. The sample lists about 80,000 clones; roughly 89% were seen once. Specimen: peripheral blood. These receptors originate from a man between 25 and 39 years old with acute or convalescent COVID-19.

V usage is TRBV15 and J usage is TRBJ2-2; 7 nucleotides align to TRBD1. V shed 4 bases, J shed 5 bases, and the junction held 4 bases outside the gene matches. Per the germline V gene, CDR1 is LNHNV and CDR2 is YYDKDF (reference sequence). The CDR3 totals 14 residues. The CDR3 DNA reads as TGTGCCACCAGCACCGACAGGGAGACCGGGGAGCTGTTTTTT. Protein sequence: CATSTDRETGELFF.

J is TRBJ2-1 and V is TRBV30; D is unclear. This CDR3 contains 11 residues. CDR1 GTSNPN and CDR2 SVGIG come from the germline V gene (reference sequence). Deletions cut 7 bases from V and 3 bases from J, with 7 bases between. In DNA, the CDR3 is TGTGCCTCCCACGGCTACAATGAGCAGTTCTTC. Its translation is CASHGYNEQFF.

V usage is TRBV7-2 and J usage is TRBJ2-2; D call uncertain. This CDR3 comprises 13 residues. The germline CDR1 and CDR2 sequences are SGHTA and FQGNSA. The V gene lost 5 bases and the J gene lost 5 bases, with 9 bases spanning the gap. The CDR3 nucleotides read TGTGCCAGCAGCCCCCCTAAAACCGGGGAGCTGTTTTTT. Amino acid sequence: CASSPPKTGELFF.

The chain uses TRBV28 and TRBJ2-2; 7 bases align to TRBD2. The CDR3 has 16 residues. Germline trimming cut 7 bases from V and 4 bases from J; bases unmatched to any gene: 12. Germline loops: CDR1 MDHEN, CDR2 SYDVKM. The CDR3: CASTPAGRAGTGELFF. The CDR3 region has the DNA TGTGCCAGCACCCCAGCGGGGAGGGCCGGCACCGGGGAGCTGTTTTTT.

The genes are TRBV6-1 and TRBJ2-4; 7 positions match TRBD1. This CDR3 spans 17 amino acids. Unmatched junction bases numbered 10, after V lost 2 bases and J lost 3 bases. Germline CDR1 and CDR2: MNHNS and SASEGT. CDR3 in amino acids: CASSEFPPGTDKNIQYF. CDR3 DNA sequence: TGTGCCAGCAGTGAATTTCCCCCCGGGACAGACAAAAACATTCAGTACTTC.

The rearrangement links TRBV27 to TRBJ1-5; 7 nucleotides align to TRBD1. Germline CDR1 and CDR2: MNHEY and SMNVEV (reference sequence). After removal of 5 bases from V and 6 bases from J, the junction contained 7 bases not matched to a gene. The CDR3 runs to 14 residues. This chain's CDR3 is CASSPGTVSQPQHF. The CDR3 DNA reads as TGTGCCAGCAGTCCAGGGACAGTCAGTCAGCCCCAGCATTTT.

The V call is TRBV6-5, the J call TRBJ1-5; 7 positions agree with TRBD1. Germline-derived CDR1 and CDR2 are MNHEY and SVGAGI. The CDR3 has 16 amino acids. Trimming took 4 bases from V and 5 from J; bases not matched to a gene: 11. The CDR3 protein is CASSSQRRGADQPQHF. The CDR3 DNA reads TGTGCCAGCAGTTCCCAGCGCAGGGGGGCGGATCAGCCCCAGCATTTT.

The sample holds a few counts of this clone. The rearrangement links TRBV4-1 to TRBJ1-2; 8 bases agree with TRBD1. CDR3 length: 14 amino acids. The V gene's germline CDR1 is MGHRA and CDR2 YSYEKL. J was trimmed by 8 bases and V by 4 bases; bases with no gene match: 9. The CDR3: CASSRPGQVYGYTF. CDR3 DNA sequence: TGCGCCAGCAGCCGGCCGGGACAGGTATACGGCTACACCTTC.

This chain links TRBV28 with TRBJ1-5; D unclear. The CDR3 consists of 13 residues. CDR1 MDHEN and CDR2 SYDVKM come from the germline V gene. The V end lost 6 bases, the J end lost 7 bases, and 13 bases lay between the germline ends. CDR3 coding DNA: TGTGCCAGCAGCCTCGGAGGCCCGCAGCCCCAGCATTTT. Residues: CASSLGGPQPQHF.

The gene calls are TRBV20-1 and TRBJ1-2; D is perhaps TRBD1 (6 bases). Trimming cost V 3 bases and J 8 bases, with 16 bases left between them. Germline V CDR1 and CDR2: DFQATT, SNEGSKA (reference sequence). The length of the CDR3 is 13 residues. The CDR3 region has the DNA TGCAGTGCTAGTGTAACAGGGCAGGTCGGCTACACCTTC. Protein product: CSASVTGQVGYTF.

The V gene is TRBV28, the J gene TRBJ2-5; tentative D call: TRBD2 (6 bases). Germline lookup yields CDR1 MDHEN and CDR2 SYDVKM. Trimming removed 3 bases from V and 2 bases from J, with 16 bases in between. The CDR3 is made up of 16 amino acids. The CDR3 sequence: CASSFGGRVKQETQYF. The CDR3 DNA is TGTGCCAGCAGTTTTGGAGGGAGAGTCAAACAAGAGACCCAGTACTTC.

A single count supports this clone. The chain couples TRBV11-2 to TRBJ1-1, with TRBD1 matching over 12 bases. This CDR3 comprises 17 residues. Per the germline V gene, CDR1 is SGHAT and CDR2 is FQNNGV. V shed 7 bases and J 5 bases; nucleotides not matched to a gene: 14. CDR3 loop: CASTPVGDRGRWTEAFF. The CDR3 coding sequence is TGTGCCAGCACACCCGTTGGGGACAGGGGGCGTTGGACTGAAGCTTTCTTT. Based on the CDR3 plus reference TRBV11-2 and TRBJ1-1, the full variable domain is EAGVAQSPRYKIIEKRQSVAFWCNPISGHATLYWYQQILGQGPKLLIQFQNNGVVDDSQLPKDRFSAERLKGVDSTLKIQPAKLEDSAVYLCASTPVGDRGRWTEAFFGQGTRLTVV.

The J gene is TRBJ1-5, the V gene TRBV28, with TRBD1 matching over 7 bases. Germline V lookup: CDR1 MDHEN, CDR2 SYDVKM. The CDR3 extends over 15 amino acids. After removal of 8 bases from V and 0 bases from J, the junction contained 7 bases not matched to a gene. The CDR3 here is CASRSDRSSNQPQHF. The CDR3 DNA follows: TGTGCCAGCCGGTCGGACAGGTCTAGCAATCAGCCCCAGCATTTT.

V is TRBV6-1 and J is TRBJ2-2, with a possible D match to TRBD2 (5 bases). V lost 3 bases to trimming and J lost 2 bases, with 10 bases between them. This CDR3 is 15 amino acids long. Germline V gene sequence: CDR1 MNHNS, CDR2 SASEGT. CDR3 in amino acids: CASSEEEANTGELFF. CDR3 in DNA: TGTGCCAGCAGTGAGGAGGAGGCCAACACCGGGGAGCTGTTTTTT.

V usage is TRBV5-1 and J usage is TRBJ1-1; D ambiguous. Trimming cost V 7 bases and J 2 bases, with 12 bases left between them. CDR1 is SGHRS and CDR2 is YFSETQ in the germline V gene. The CDR3 is made up of 13 amino acids. The CDR3 DNA is TGCGCCAGCGGGCGAGATGGAAACACTGAAGCTTTCTTT. Amino acid sequence: CASGRDGNTEAFF.

The chain is built from TRBV6-5 and TRBJ1-5, with TRBD1 matching over 8 bases. The CDR3 contains 14 residues. The junction had 8 bases not matched to a gene; V was cut back by 6 bases and J by 7 bases. Germline V CDR1 and CDR2: MNHEY, SVGAGI. The CDR3 DNA sequence: TGTGCCAGCAGCTCAGGACAGGGATTCCAGCCCCAGCATTTT. Amino acid sequence: CASSSGQGFQPQHF.

The V call is TRBV11-2, the J call TRBJ2-5; 9 bases agree with TRBD1. Germline CDR1 SGHAT, CDR2 FQNNGV. The CDR3 consists of 15 residues. V lost 7 bases, J lost 5 bases, and 11 bases stayed unmatched. In nucleotides, the CDR3 is TGTGCCAGCACCCAGAACAGGGGGCTCGGCGAGACCCAGTACTTC. It yields the protein CASTQNRGLGETQYF.

V is TRBV10-1 and J is TRBJ2-1; 7 bases are a match to TRBD2. CDR1 is WNHNN and CDR2 is SYGVQD in the germline V gene (reference sequence). J was trimmed by 13 bases and V by 7 bases; bases with no gene match: 13. The CDR3 totals 13 residues. The CDR3 loop reads CASTERASGDQFF. The CDR3 DNA reads as TGCGCCAGCACCGAGAGGGCTAGCGGAGACCAGTTCTTC.